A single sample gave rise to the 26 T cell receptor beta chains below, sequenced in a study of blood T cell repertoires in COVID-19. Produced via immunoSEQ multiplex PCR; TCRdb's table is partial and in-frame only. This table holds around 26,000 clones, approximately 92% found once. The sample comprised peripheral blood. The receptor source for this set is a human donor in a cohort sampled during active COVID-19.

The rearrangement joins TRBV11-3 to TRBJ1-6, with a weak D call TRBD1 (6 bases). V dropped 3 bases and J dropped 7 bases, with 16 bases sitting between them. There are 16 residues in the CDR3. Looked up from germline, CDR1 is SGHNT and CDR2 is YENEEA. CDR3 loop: CASSLKSTGLNSPLHF. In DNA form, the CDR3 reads TGTGCCAGCAGCTTGAAGTCCACAGGGTTGAATTCACCCCTCCACTTT.

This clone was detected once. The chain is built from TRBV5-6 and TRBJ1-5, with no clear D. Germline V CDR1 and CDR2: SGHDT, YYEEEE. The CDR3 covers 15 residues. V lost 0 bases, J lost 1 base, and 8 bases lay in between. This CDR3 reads CASSLGQSSNQPQHF. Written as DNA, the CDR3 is TGTGCCAGCAGCTTGGGGCAGTCCAGCAATCAGCCCCAGCATTTT.

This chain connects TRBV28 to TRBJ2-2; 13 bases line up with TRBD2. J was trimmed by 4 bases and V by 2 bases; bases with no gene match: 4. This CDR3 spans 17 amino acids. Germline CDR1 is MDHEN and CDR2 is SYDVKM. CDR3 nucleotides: TGTGCCAGCAGTTTAGGCGGGACTAGCGGGATCACCGGGGAGCTGTTTTTT. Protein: CASSLGGTSGITGELFF.

The CDR3 nucleotides are TGCGCCAGCAGCTTATTTGAGCGGGGGAGCGGTGAGCAGTTCTTC. Translated, it gives CASSLFERGSGEQFF. The V gene is TRBV5-1, the J gene TRBJ2-1, with 8 bases that match TRBD2. Germline-derived CDR1 and CDR2 are SGHRS and YFSETQ. The CDR3 has 15 amino acids. The junction had 10 bases not matched to a gene; V was cut back by 2 bases and J by 9 bases.

The CDR3 DNA reads TGTGCCAGCAGTTTCGGGGACAGGGCGAACACTGAAGCTTTCTTT. Translated: CASSFGDRANTEAFF. V and J are TRBV28 and TRBJ1-1, with 9 bases fitting TRBD1. Germline assignment: CDR1 MDHEN and CDR2 SYDVKM. Unmatched junction bases numbered 3, after V lost 3 bases and J lost 1 base. This CDR3 contains 15 residues.

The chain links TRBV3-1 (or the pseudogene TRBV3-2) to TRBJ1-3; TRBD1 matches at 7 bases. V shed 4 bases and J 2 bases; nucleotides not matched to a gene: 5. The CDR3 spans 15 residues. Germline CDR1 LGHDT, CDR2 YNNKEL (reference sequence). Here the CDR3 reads CASSPLQGAGNTIYF. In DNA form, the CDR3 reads TGTGCCAGCAGCCCACTGCAGGGGGCTGGAAACACCATATATTTT.

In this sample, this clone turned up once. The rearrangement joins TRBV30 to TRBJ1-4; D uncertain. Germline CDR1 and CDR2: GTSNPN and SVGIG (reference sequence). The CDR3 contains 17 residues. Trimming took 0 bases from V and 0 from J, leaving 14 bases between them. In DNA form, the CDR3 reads TGTGCCTGGAGTGTACAGCTCCTCAGTACAACTAATGAAAAACTGTTTTTT. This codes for CAWSVQLLSTTNEKLFF.

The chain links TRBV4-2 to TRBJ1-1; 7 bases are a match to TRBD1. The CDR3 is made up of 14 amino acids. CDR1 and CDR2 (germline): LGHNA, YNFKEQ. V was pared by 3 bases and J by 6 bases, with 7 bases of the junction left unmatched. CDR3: CASSQPDRAPEAFF. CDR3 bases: TGTGCCAGCAGCCAGCCCGACAGGGCTCCTGAAGCTTTCTTT.

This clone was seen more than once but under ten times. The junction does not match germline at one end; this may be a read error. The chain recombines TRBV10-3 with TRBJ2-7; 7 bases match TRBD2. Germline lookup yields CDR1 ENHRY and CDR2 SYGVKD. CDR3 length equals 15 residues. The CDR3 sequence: CAISESGLPSHEQYF. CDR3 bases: TGTGCCATCAGTGAGTCGGGACTACCCTCCCACGAGCAGTACTTC.

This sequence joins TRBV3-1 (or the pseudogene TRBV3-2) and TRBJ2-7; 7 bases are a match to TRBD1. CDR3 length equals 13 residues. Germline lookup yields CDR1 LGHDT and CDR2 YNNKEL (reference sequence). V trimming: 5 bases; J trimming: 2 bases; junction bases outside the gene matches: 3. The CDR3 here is CASSRDSAYEQYF. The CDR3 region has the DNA TGTGCCAGCAGCAGGGACAGTGCCTACGAGCAGTACTTC.

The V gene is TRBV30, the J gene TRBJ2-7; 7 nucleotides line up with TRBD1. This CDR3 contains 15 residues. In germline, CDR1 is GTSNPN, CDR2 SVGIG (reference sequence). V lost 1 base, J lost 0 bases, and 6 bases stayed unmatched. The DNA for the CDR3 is TGTGCCTGGAGTGACAGGGGTTTAACCTCCTACGAGCAGTACTTC. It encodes CAWSDRGLTSYEQYF.

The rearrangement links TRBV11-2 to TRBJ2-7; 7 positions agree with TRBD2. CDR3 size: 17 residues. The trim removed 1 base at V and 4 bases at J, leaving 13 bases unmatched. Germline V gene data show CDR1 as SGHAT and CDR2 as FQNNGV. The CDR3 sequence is CASSLGRAGTGGYEQYF. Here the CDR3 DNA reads TGTGCCAGCAGCTTAGGTAGGGCCGGGACGGGGGGTTACGAGCAGTACTTC.

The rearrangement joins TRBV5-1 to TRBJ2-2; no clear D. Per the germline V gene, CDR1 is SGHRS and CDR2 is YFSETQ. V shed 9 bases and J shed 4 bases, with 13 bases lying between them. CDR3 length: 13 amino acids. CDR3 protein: CATSRGGTGELFF. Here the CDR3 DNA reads TGCGCCACCTCGCGAGGCGGCACCGGGGAGCTGTTTTTT.

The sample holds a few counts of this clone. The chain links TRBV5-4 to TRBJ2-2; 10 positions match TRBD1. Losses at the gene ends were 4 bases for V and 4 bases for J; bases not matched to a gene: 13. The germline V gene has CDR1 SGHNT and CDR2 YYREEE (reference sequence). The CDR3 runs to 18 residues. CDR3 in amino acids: CASSLSPGQGRITGELFF. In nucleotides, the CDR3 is TGTGCCAGCAGCCTAAGCCCGGGACAGGGGAGAATCACCGGGGAGCTGTTTTTT.

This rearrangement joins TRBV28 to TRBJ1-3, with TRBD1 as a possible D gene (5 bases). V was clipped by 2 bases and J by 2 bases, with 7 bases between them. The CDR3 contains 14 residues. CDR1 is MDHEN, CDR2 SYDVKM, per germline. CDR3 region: CASSLGTPGNTIYF. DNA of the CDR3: TGTGCCAGCAGTTTAGGGACTCCTGGAAACACCATATATTTT.

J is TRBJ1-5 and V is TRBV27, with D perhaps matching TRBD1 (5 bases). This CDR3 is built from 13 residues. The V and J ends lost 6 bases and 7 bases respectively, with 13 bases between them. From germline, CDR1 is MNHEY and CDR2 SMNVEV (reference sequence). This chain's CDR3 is CASSDSARQPQHF. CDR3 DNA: TGTGCCAGCAGCGACAGTGCTCGCCAGCCCCAGCATTTT.

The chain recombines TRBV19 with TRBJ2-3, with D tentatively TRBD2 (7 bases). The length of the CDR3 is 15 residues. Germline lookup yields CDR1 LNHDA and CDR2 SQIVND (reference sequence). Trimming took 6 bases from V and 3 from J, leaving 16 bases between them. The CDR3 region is CASSKGGVGTDTQYF. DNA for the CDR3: TGTGCCAGTAGCAAGGGGGGGGTAGGGACAGATACGCAGTATTTT.

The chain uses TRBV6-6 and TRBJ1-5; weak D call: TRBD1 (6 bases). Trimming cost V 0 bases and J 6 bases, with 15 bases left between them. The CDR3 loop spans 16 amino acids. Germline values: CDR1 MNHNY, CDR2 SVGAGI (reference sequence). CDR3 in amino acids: CASSYSPHRDRQPQHF. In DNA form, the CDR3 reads TGTGCCAGCAGTTACTCTCCCCACAGGGATCGTCAGCCCCAGCATTTT.

CDR3 bases: TGCAGCGGAGGTTCAGGGGTGAACACTGAAGCTTTCTTT. Translation gives CSGGSGVNTEAFF. This chain joins TRBV29-1 and TRBJ1-1; maybe TRBD1 (6 bases). Germline V gives CDR1 SQVTM, CDR2 ANQGSEA. The CDR3 sequence is 13 residues long. V shed 7 bases and J shed 0 bases, with 12 bases lying between them.

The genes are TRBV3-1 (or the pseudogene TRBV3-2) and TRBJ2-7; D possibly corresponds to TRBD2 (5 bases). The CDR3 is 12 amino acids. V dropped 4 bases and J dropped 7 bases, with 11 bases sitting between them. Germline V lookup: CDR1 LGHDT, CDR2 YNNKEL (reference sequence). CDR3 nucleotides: TGTGCCAGCAGCCGAAGTGGCGGGGAGCAGTACTTC. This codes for CASSRSGGEQYF.

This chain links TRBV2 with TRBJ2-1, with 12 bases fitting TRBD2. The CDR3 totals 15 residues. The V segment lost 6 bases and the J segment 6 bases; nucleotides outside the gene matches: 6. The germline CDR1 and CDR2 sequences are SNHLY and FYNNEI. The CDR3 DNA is TGTGCCAGCAGGGGACTAGCGGGTTACCGCAATGAGCAGTTCTTC. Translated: CASRGLAGYRNEQFF.

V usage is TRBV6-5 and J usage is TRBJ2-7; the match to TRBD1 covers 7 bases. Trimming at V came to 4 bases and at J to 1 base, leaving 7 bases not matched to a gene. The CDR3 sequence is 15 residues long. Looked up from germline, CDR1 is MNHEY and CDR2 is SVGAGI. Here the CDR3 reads CASSSTGTASYEQYF. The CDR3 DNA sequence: TGTGCCAGCAGTTCAACCGGGACAGCTTCCTACGAGCAGTACTTC.

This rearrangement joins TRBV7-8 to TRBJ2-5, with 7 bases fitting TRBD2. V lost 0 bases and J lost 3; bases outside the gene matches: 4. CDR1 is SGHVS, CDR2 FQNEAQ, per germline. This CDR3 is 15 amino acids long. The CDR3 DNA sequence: TGTGCCAGCAGCTTAGCTCCAAGCGGGAAAGAGACCCAGTACTTC. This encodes CASSLAPSGKETQYF.

The CDR3 DNA is TGTGCCAGCAGCGTAGACAGGCAAGATACGCAGTATTTT. Translated, it gives CASSVDRQDTQYF. The V call is TRBV9, the J call TRBJ2-3; D may be TRBD1 (5 bases). This CDR3 has 13 amino acids. V was cut by 0 bases and J by 5 bases, with 7 bases left in between. Germline V CDR1 and CDR2: SGDLS, YYNGEE.

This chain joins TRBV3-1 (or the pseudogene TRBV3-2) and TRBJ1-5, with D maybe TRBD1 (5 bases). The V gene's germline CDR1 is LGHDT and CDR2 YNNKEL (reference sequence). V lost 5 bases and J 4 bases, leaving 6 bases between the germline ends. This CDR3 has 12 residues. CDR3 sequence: CASSGGNQPQHF. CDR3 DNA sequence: TGTGCCAGCAGCGGGGGGAATCAGCCCCAGCATTTT.

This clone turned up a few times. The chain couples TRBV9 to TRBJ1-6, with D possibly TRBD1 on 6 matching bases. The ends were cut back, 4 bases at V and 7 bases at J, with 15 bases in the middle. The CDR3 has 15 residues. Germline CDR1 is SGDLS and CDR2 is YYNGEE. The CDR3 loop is CASSPSPTGNSPLHF. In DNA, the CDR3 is TGTGCCAGCAGCCCCTCCCCTACAGGGAATTCACCCCTCCACTTT.